Below are 20 T cell receptor beta chains sequenced from a single sample in a study of CD8 T cells in ankylosing spondylitis. TCRdb re-called the 5' RACE reads with MiXCR, one entry per CDR3 protein. The table includes over 130,000 distinct CDR3 sequences, around 45% detected once. The material sequenced was synovial fluid, either unsorted or a sorted T cell fraction (not recorded which). All receptors derive from a male donor with ankylosing spondylitis.

The chain carries TRBV12-3 or TRBV12-4 and TRBJ1-1; tentatively, D is TRBD1 (6 bases). The CDR3 is made up of 13 amino acids. V lost 6 bases, J lost 10 bases, and 18 bases lay in between. DNA of the CDR3: TGTGCCAGCAGCCAGCCCGGGGGCTGGCTAGCTTTCTTT. It yields the protein CASSQPGGWLAFF.

The rearrangement links TRBV11-2 to TRBJ2-5, with 8 bases aligning to TRBD1. CDR3 size: 15 residues. Germline V gene data show CDR1 as SGHAT and CDR2 as FQNNGV. Germline trimming cut 3 bases from V and 1 base from J; bases unmatched to any gene: 4. The CDR3 region is CASSFFRGRQETQYF. The DNA for the CDR3 is TGTGCCAGCAGCTTTTTCAGGGGGCGCCAAGAGACCCAGTACTTC.

V is TRBV7-2 and J is TRBJ2-7; D unresolved. V was clipped by 5 bases and J by 3 bases, with 11 bases between them. This CDR3 comprises 13 residues. Germline V gives CDR1 SGHTA, CDR2 FQGNSA. CDR3 DNA: TGTGCCAGCAGCCCGATCCCTTACTACGAGCAGTACTTC. Protein sequence: CASSPIPYYEQYF.

V usage is TRBV20-1 and J usage is TRBJ2-7; either TRBD1 or TRBD2 may fit D (6 bases each). The germline V gene has CDR1 DFQATT and CDR2 SNEGSKA (reference sequence). V was shortened by 6 bases and J by 6 bases, with 18 bases between the two germline ends. The CDR3 consists of 13 residues. The CDR3 sequence is CSAKGGGVVEQYF. In nucleotides, the CDR3 is TGCAGTGCCAAGGGGGGTGGGGTGGTCGAGCAGTACTTC.

The chain has TRBV20-1 and TRBJ2-3, with 8 bases identical to TRBD2. Trimming cost V 0 bases and J 0 bases; bases outside gene matches: 11. This CDR3 has 18 amino acids. Germline V gene lookup returns CDR1 DFQATT and CDR2 SNEGSKA (reference sequence). The CDR3 nucleotides are TGCAGTGCTAGAGATGCCCCCTGTAGCGGGAAGAGCACAGATACGCAGTATTTT. Protein product: CSARDAPCSGKSTDTQYF.

V and J are TRBV4-1 and TRBJ2-1; 11 bases fit TRBD2. J gave up 9 bases and V 4 bases, and 14 bases lay outside the gene matches. The CDR3 spans 17 residues. CDR1 is MGHRA, CDR2 YSYEKL, per germline. CDR3 in amino acids: CASSLRGGTSGSGEQFF. The DNA of the CDR3 is TGCGCCAGCAGCCTGAGGGGGGGAACTAGCGGGAGCGGTGAGCAGTTCTTC.

The chain links TRBV6-5 to TRBJ2-3, with 9 bases that match TRBD2. The CDR3 totals 17 residues. Germline assignment: CDR1 MNHEY and CDR2 SVGAGI. V shed 0 bases, J shed 2 bases, and the junction held 6 bases outside the gene matches. The CDR3 DNA sequence: TGTGCCAGCAGTTACTCTCTAGCGGGGTACCCCACAGATACGCAGTATTTT. This encodes CASSYSLAGYPTDTQYF.

This clonotype was detected a few times. The J gene is TRBJ2-1, the V gene TRBV7-8; D possibly corresponds to TRBD2 (6 bases). This CDR3 has 15 residues. Germline values: CDR1 SGHVS, CDR2 FQNEAQ. Trimming shortened V by 5 bases and J by 2 bases, and 13 bases separated the two germline ends. The CDR3 nucleotides are TGTGCCAGCAGCCATGGACTAAGTCCCTACAATGAGCAGTTCTTC. Protein product: CASSHGLSPYNEQFF.

This chain links TRBV3-1 with TRBJ2-1; D unresolved. CDR3 length: 13 amino acids. V gave up 3 bases and J gave up 5 bases, with 8 bases separating them. CDR1 is LGHDT and CDR2 is YNNKEL in the germline V gene (reference sequence). The CDR3 sequence: CASSHNRHNEQFF. In DNA, the CDR3 is TGTGCCAGCAGCCACAACCGACACAATGAGCAGTTCTTC.

This chain uses TRBV11-1 with TRBJ2-5; 7 nucleotides line up with TRBD2. The length of the CDR3 is 14 residues. The germline V gene has CDR1 SGHAT and CDR2 FQDESV (reference sequence). After removal of 5 bases from V and 4 bases from J, the junction contained 7 bases not matched to a gene. CDR3 residues: CASSPQRDGETQYF. Here the CDR3 DNA reads TGTGCCAGCAGCCCGCAGCGGGACGGAGAGACCCAGTACTTC.

The rearrangement links TRBV12-3 or TRBV12-4 to TRBJ2-7; possibly TRBD1 for D (6 bases). Trimming stripped 6 bases from V and 3 bases from J, with 9 bases between. The CDR3 is 12 amino acids. The CDR3 DNA follows: TGTGCCAGCAGCCCAGGGGTCTACGAGCAGTACTTC. Translating it yields CASSPGVYEQYF.

The chain links TRBV20-1 to TRBJ1-5, with D perhaps TRBD1 (5 bases). This CDR3 has 16 residues. Trimming shortened V by 0 bases and J by 7 bases, and 19 bases separated the two germline ends. Looked up from germline, CDR1 is DFQATT and CDR2 is SNEGSKA (reference sequence). CDR3 nucleotide sequence: TGCAGTGCTAGAGATCTCAGTAGGGGCGCACGACAGCCCCAGCATTTT. It codes for CSARDLSRGARQPQHF.

This clonotype was observed a handful of times. This chain connects TRBV12-5 to TRBJ2-1; 12 nucleotides match TRBD2. The CDR3 is made up of 15 amino acids. Germline CDR1 LGHNT, CDR2 FRNRAP. Trimming took 1 base from V and 6 from J; bases not matched to a gene: 1. The CDR3 here is CASGLELAGGNEQFF. CDR3 in DNA: TGTGCTAGTGGTTTGGAACTAGCGGGAGGCAATGAGCAGTTCTTC.

This chain's CDR3 is CSARDPPGLNYNEQFF. The CDR3 coding sequence is TGCAGTGCTAGAGACCCCCCGGGACTTAACTACAATGAGCAGTTCTTC. The rearrangement uses TRBV20-1 and TRBJ2-1; D might be TRBD2 (6 bases). Germline-derived CDR1 and CDR2 are DFQATT and SNEGSKA (reference sequence). This CDR3 has 16 amino acids. V lost 0 bases, J lost 3 bases, and 15 bases lay in between.

The rearrangement links TRBV7-9 to TRBJ1-2; D unclear. The CDR3 has 17 amino acids. The V gene lost 5 bases and the J gene lost 0 bases, with 19 bases spanning the gap. The germline V gene encodes CDR1 SEHNR and CDR2 FQNEAQ (reference sequence). CDR3 DNA: TGTGCCAGCAGCCCTCAGTTTGACATCCCAGCTAACTATGGCTACACCTTC. Its translation is CASSPQFDIPANYGYTF.

A few counts support this clonotype. The rearrangement links TRBV12-3 or TRBV12-4 to TRBJ2-7; D is possibly TRBD1 or TRBD2 (5 bases each). Trimming shortened V by 6 bases and J by 0 bases, and 12 bases separated the two germline ends. This CDR3 contains 14 residues. This chain's CDR3 is CASSPGTNSYEQYF. In DNA form, the CDR3 reads TGTGCCAGCAGCCCTGGGACCAACTCCTACGAGCAGTACTTC.

The table lists this clonotype with a few counts. J is TRBJ2-3 and V is TRBV12-3 or TRBV12-4; 8 nucleotides match TRBD2. The J segment lost 0 bases and the V segment lost 7 bases, leaving 15 bases of the junction unmatched. CDR3 length: 18 residues. CDR3 region: CASTGTRGWASSTDTQYF. The CDR3 coding sequence is TGTGCCAGCACAGGGACTAGAGGGTGGGCCTCTAGCACAGATACGCAGTATTTT.

V usage is TRBV12-5 and J usage is TRBJ2-7; D gene ambiguous. This CDR3 comprises 17 residues. Germline values: CDR1 LGHNT, CDR2 FRNRAP. V lost 2 bases, J lost 6 bases, and 23 bases lay in between. CDR3 sequence: CASGLPPSRVTATEQYF. The CDR3 DNA follows: TGTGCTAGTGGTTTGCCCCCGTCTAGAGTGACCGCCACCGAGCAGTACTTC.

This clonotype was picked up one time. J is TRBJ1-2 and V is TRBV5-1; no reliable D call. Trimming left V 0 bases short and J 5 bases short, with 14 bases between. Germline lookup yields CDR1 SGHRS and CDR2 YFSETQ. This CDR3 has 15 amino acids. The CDR3 reads CASSLAFTGWYGYTF. In DNA form, the CDR3 reads TGCGCCAGCAGCTTGGCCTTTACTGGTTGGTATGGCTACACCTTC. The complete variable domain, with remaining parts taken from reference TRBV5-1 and TRBJ1-2, reads KAGVTQTPRYLIKTRGQQVTLSCSPISGHRSVSWYQQTPGQGLQFLFEYFSETQRNKGNFPGRFSGRQFSNSRSEMNVSTLELGDSALYLCASSLAFTGWYGYTFGSGTRLTVV.

This clonotype was observed a handful of times. The chain recombines TRBV20-1 with TRBJ2-1, with D unclear. Per germline, CDR1 DFQATT and CDR2 SNEGSKA (reference sequence). The CDR3 spans 12 residues. With 6 bases removed from V and 1 base from J, the gap between germline ends came to 7 bases. CDR3 sequence: CSAPLSYNEQFF. CDR3 in DNA: TGCAGTGCCCCTTTATCCTACAATGAGCAGTTCTTC.